This entry features one T cell receptor beta chain sequence. Its antigen is still unknown. The germline V gene has CDR1 LNHDA and CDR2 SQIVND (reference sequence). The J segment lost 0 bases and the V segment lost 2 bases, leaving 6 bases of the junction unmatched. The CDR3 has 17 residues. This entry is derived from a study of cytomegalovirus exposure and HLA in healthy donors. Study-wide findings and caveats: A list of approximately 160 TCR beta chains associated with cytomegalovirus was given. In an earlier analysis, in some 540 donors, most V segments appeared productive either ~87% or ~30% of the time. Fewer N-insertions (relative to the roughly 610-donor mean) were reportedly seen in an Asian-associated ancestry cluster in a later analysis. Sequencing likely caused a cluster of highly shared sequence variants.

Vbeta (60) and Jbeta (13) primers were used in the PCR. The method was immunoSEQ multiplex PCR; TCRdb's version includes in-frame clones alone and lacks a portion of them. This specimen shows about 200,000 clones; the ten leading clones hold roughly 0.74%. The receptor comes from a boy younger than 18 in good health and CMV-seronegative. The chain uses TRBV19 and TRBJ2-2; TRBD1 agrees at 7 bases. The sample was PBMCs. The CDR3 nucleotides are TGTGCCAGTAGTATAAGGACAGGAACTTCGAACACCGGGGAGCTGTTTTTT. Residues: CASSIRTGTSNTGELFF.